A selection of T cell receptor beta chains follows, all from one sample in a study of regulatory T cells in long-lasting Graves disease. TCRdb recomputed calls from the multiplex PCR reads with MiXCR, one row per CDR3 protein. The sample lists roughly 610,000 distinct CDR3 sequences; about 16% were seen once. In addition, the sample was reused for a study of T cells in Graves' hyperthyroidism and ophthalmopathy.

This specimen consisted of peripheral blood mononuclear cells (PBMCs), obtained at new diagnosis, from a patient treated with antithyroid drugs. These receptors were obtained from a woman under 40 with Graves disease. CDR3s include the opening cysteine and the closing phenylalanine or tryptophan. Each record gives: V gene, D gene, J gene, clone size, CDR3 DNA, CDR3 protein. The D gene is left open where the match is weak. Clone size, where shown, is once, few, many, or a class for clones that have expanded.

>TRBV11-2|.|TRBJ2-1|.
TGTGCCAGCAGCCCTGTCGGGAGTGGGAGCAATGAGCAGTTCTTC
CASSPVGSGSNEQFF
>TRBV6-2/TRBV6-3|.|TRBJ2-1|few
TGTGCCAGCAGAATGGGGGGTGAGCAGTTCTTC
CASRMGGEQFF
>TRBV10-3|.|TRBJ1-2|few
TGTGCCATCAGTGAGCCGAACCAGGGAATTTCTAACTATGGCTACACCTTC
CAISEPNQGISNYGYTF
>TRBV6-1|TRBD2|TRBJ2-7|many
TGTGCCAGCAGTGAATCTTCTAGCGGGATCAACGAGCAGTACTTC
CASSESSSGINEQYF
>TRBV6-1|.|TRBJ1-5|.
TGTGCCAGCAGAGAGATGGACCGCCTCAATCAGCCCCAGCATTTT
CASREMDRLNQPQHF
>TRBV6-1|.|TRBJ2-1|many
TGTGCCAGCAGCCCGGGGTCTCATGACAGTGAGCAGTTCTTC
CASSPGSHDSEQFF
>TRBV5-1|TRBD2|TRBJ2-5|.
TGCGCCAGCAGCTCGGAGGGAGGGCGAGAGACCCAGTACTTC
CASSSEGGRETQYF
>TRBV28|.|TRBJ1-4|many
TGTGCCAGCAGTTTCGGATGGGAGGAAAAACTGTTTTTT
CASSFGWEEKLFF
>TRBV19|.|TRBJ2-7|.
TGTGCCAGTAGTATTTGGGGTCGAACCTACGAGCAGTACTTC
CASSIWGRTYEQYF
>TRBV5-8|TRBD1|TRBJ2-4|few
TGTGCCAGCAGCCCGCGACAGGGGTTAGCCAAAAACATTCAGTACTTC
CASSPRQGLAKNIQYF